This T cell receptor beta chain was profiled in a study of regulatory T cells in long-lasting Graves disease (dated by TCRdb to the early 2020s). Describing the broader study: Newly diagnosed Graves' disease patients had taken antithyroid drugs for less than 3 months. Patients with persistent Graves' disease were compared with patients with newly diagnosed Graves' disease using TCR sequencing and RNA sequencing of peripheral blood. The study was registered as a clinical trial and conducted in China. A total of around 35 samples underwent TCR sequencing, from roughly 13 patients with persistent Graves' disease and roughly 20 patients with newly diagnosed Graves' disease.

For CDR1 and CDR2, the germline V gene lists SNHLY and FYNNEI. Cut back by 7 bases and 5 bases, the V and J ends lie 17 bases apart. Including the terminal cysteine and phenylalanine, the CDR3 comprises 14 residues. The only DNA kept is the CDR3, 42 bases in frame from the first base. The sample's time point label, in plain terms: newly diagnosed GD, antithyroid drugs for less than 3 months. RNA was extracted from PBMCs in TRIzol for both TCR sequencing and RNA sequencing. The diagnosis of Graves' disease followed American Thyroid Association guidelines. Recruitment of patients was carried out at an endocrinology department in Xi'an, China. From each patient, approximately 9.9 milliliters of peripheral blood was collected into an EDTA anticoagulant tube. Ficoll Paque Plus density gradient separation was used to isolate PBMCs, and no further T cell sorting was performed. An Agilent 2100 Bioanalyzer and agarose gel were used to check RNA quality, while a NanoDrop 2000 measured RNA concentration.

Results the study describes overall, beyond this receptor: Persistent patients shared more public clonotypes among themselves (around 2,800) than newly diagnosed patients did (approximately 970). Sequencing and analysis were restricted to the TCR beta chain. Preferential use of TRBV28, TRBJ1-2 and TRBJ2-5 was observed in persistent disease, whereas TRBV20-1 and TRBJ2-1 were favored in newly diagnosed disease. The study examined only peripheral blood because the primary lesion, thyroid tissue, could not be accessed. The authors acknowledged the small sample size as a limitation that may reduce accuracy. Compared with newly diagnosed patients, patients with persistent Graves' disease had lower TCR Shannon entropy and fewer highly expanded clones, which suggests clonal expansion.

Libraries were made using multiplex PCR. The instrument given in TCRdb is Illumina HiSeq 4000. CDR3 regions were amplified by Arm-PCR with iRepertoire HTBI primers to construct TCR beta libraries. PCR products were gel purified before sequencing. Processing in the source paper ran as follows. A total of fewer than 70 TRBV and some 13 TRBJ segments were identified across samples and were used for gene usage analysis of CDR3 amino acid clonotypes. Filtered high-quality paired reads were merged into contigs using COPE and FqMerger. BLAST was used to align contigs to IMGT TRBV, TRBD and TRBJ reference genes, with CDR3 defined following IMGT. Any clonotype with a frequency above 0.1% was counted as a highly expanded clone. Shannon entropy was used to measure repertoire diversity, and the Gini coefficient was used to measure V-J evenness. A clonotype was considered public if more than one individual shared it. TCRdb cleaned the public reads at Q25 with fastp, built clones with MiXCR and kept in-frame beta chains. Each entry merges the rows of one CDR3 protein and shows their most common DNA and genes. The V and J calls were determined by TCRdb, not by the authors. This sample holds under 400,000 distinct CDR3 sequences; 15% to 20% were observed only once. The ten largest clones represent about 32% of the sample.

Details on this clonotype: Its antigen is not yet known. No quality values exist for individual bases; no much larger clone is one base distant.

This sample also appeared in a second study, on T cells in Graves' hyperthyroidism and ophthalmopathy. The second study's authors report: Stable Graves' hyperthyroidism was defined as the absence of progression to ophthalmopathy over 18 months of follow-up. Hyperthyroidism patients were aged 18 to 65 years and newly diagnosed, with disease duration of less than 2 months. Exclusion was applied to patients with uncontrolled infections, other autoimmune diseases, pregnancy or lactation. Diagnoses relied on clinical symptoms, serum thyroxine and TRAb, thyroid ultrasound and orbital computed tomography. For the first round of RT-PCR on the TCR CDR3, the HTBI primer set was used together with the Qiagen OneStep RT-PCR kit. Blood samples also contained most of the expanded thyroid clonotypes (frequency above 0.001), which suggests that blood repertoires may reflect thyroid immune responses. A model built on a 13 V-J signature distinguished ophthalmopathy from stable hyperthyroidism, reaching over 85% sensitivity and under 84% specificity in cross-validation and 80%/75% in testing. In validation, the model predicted progression to ophthalmopathy a median of roughly 6.1 months before onset, with about 64% sensitivity and about 75% specificity. TCR V-J signatures able to tell the groups apart were searched for in a discovery cohort of 100 or so patients, of whom roughly 42 had Graves' ophthalmopathy and roughly 58 had stable Graves' hyperthyroidism. An independent validation cohort of around 19 hyperthyroidism patients and 17 patients who later progressed to ophthalmopathy tested prospective prediction of ophthalmopathy. The roughly 100 discovery patients were randomly divided into training and test sets at a 7:3 ratio. In addition, the study compared T-cell repertoires in thyroid tissue and in blood from about 6 Graves' hyperthyroidism patients. Once sampling was done, hyperthyroidism patients were given methimazole at a starting dose of 30 mg daily, whereas ophthalmopathy patients were given high-dose intravenous methylprednisolone. The libraries were constructed in a second round of multiplex PCR and then size-selected and purified. The libraries were sequenced on an Illumina HiSeq2000 using paired-end 100 bp reads. Raw data were processed with SOAPnuke, discarding reads with adapters, uncalled bases, mean Phred below 15, or no exact constant-primer or identifier match. COPE v1.2.5 was used to merge high-quality paired reads, and clonotypes were defined as unique nucleotide sequences. Clonotypes were aligned to IMGT TRBV, TRBD and TRBJ reference segments using MiTCR v1.1. Analysis was restricted to V-J combinations with a frequency above 0.0001, which covered about 99% of repertoires. The TCS score was defined as the ratio of F50 (clonal expansion) to E x V (chaos), calculated using BLOSUM62-based TCRdist between CDR3 peptides within each V-J. Welch's t-statistics and random forest reduced 500 to 650 V-J features to some 14, which were used in a naive Bayes classifier (R e1071). No statistical method was used to fix the sample size in advance, and group allocation was not hidden from the investigators. According to the paper, TCR Vbeta CDR3 sequencing was carried out on 135 peripheral blood samples, which came from about 45 ophthalmopathy, roughly 75 hyperthyroidism and about 17 progressor patients.

The chain is made from TRBV2 and TRBJ2-5; D gene: possibly TRBD2, on 5 matching bases. The sequence was collected from a man aged 35 to 55 with Graves disease. Donor details come from another sample of the same person, matched by shared clones. Material: peripheral blood mononuclear cells (PBMCs), obtained at new diagnosis, from a patient treated with antithyroid drugs. CDR3 reads: CASNPGSSYETQYF. The DNA reads TGTGCCAGCAATCCGGGGAGCTCATATGAGACCCAGTACTTC.